The 21 T cell receptor beta chains reported below all come from one sample, sequenced in a study of cytomegalovirus exposure and HLA in healthy donors. The study ran its PCR with 60 Vbeta and 13 Jbeta primers. The table came from immunoSEQ multiplex PCR; TCRdb's copy has only in-frame clones and leaves some out. The repertoire consists of about 89,000 clones, with roughly 10% occurring once and the leading ten covering just over 5%. Sequenced sample: PBMCs. The receptors were gathered from a man between 50 and 59 years old in good health and CMV-seropositive.

This clone was picked up a small number of times. This chain uses TRBV9 with TRBJ1-1; tentative D call: TRBD1 (5 bases). The germline V gene encodes CDR1 SGDLS and CDR2 YYNGEE. V was cut by 0 bases and J by 2 bases, with 11 bases left in between. The CDR3 totals 15 residues. Here the CDR3 reads CASSVVGGGNTEAFF. In DNA, the CDR3 is TGTGCCAGCAGCGTAGTTGGCGGGGGTAACACTGAAGCTTTCTTT.

The sample holds a few counts of this clone. The same CDR3 also results from other DNA sequences found in this sample. The V gene is TRBV30, the J gene TRBJ2-7, with a tentative D call TRBD1 (5 bases). The germline gives CDR1 GTSNPN, CDR2 SVGIG (reference sequence). Deletions cut 5 bases from V and 4 bases from J, with 9 bases between. The CDR3 length is 11 residues. CDR3 residues: CAWAGSYEQYF. Here the CDR3 DNA reads TGTGCCTGGGCAGGGTCATACGAGCAGTACTTC.

This clone turned up a few times. V gene TRBV5-1 combines with J gene TRBJ1-1; TRBD1 aligns across 8 bases. Trimming took 0 bases from V and 0 from J; bases not matched to a gene: 1. Per germline, CDR1 SGHRS and CDR2 YFSETQ. The CDR3 has 15 residues. The CDR3 DNA is TGCGCCAGCAGCTTGGACAGGGGGATGAACACTGAAGCTTTCTTT. It specifies CASSLDRGMNTEAFF. The full variable domain, its missing parts supplied by reference TRBV5-1 and TRBJ1-1, is KAGVTQTPRYLIKTRGQQVTLSCSPISGHRSVSWYQQTPGQGLQFLFEYFSETQRNKGNFPGRFSGRQFSNSRSEMNVSTLELGDSALYLCASSLDRGMNTEAFFGQGTRLTVV.

The rearrangement joins TRBV2 to TRBJ1-4; 7 bases match TRBD1. CDR1 is SNHLY and CDR2 is FYNNEI in the germline V gene. This CDR3 spans 15 amino acids. V was clipped by 3 bases and J by 7 bases; unmatched bases: 8. This CDR3 is CASSDRYRGGEKLFF. For the CDR3, the DNA is TGTGCCAGCAGTGATAGGTACAGGGGAGGTGAAAAACTGTTTTTT.

This clone was counted many times. This chain joins TRBV28 and TRBJ2-7; TRBD2 aligns across 14 bases. The CDR3 extends over 20 amino acids. The germline V gene encodes CDR1 MDHEN and CDR2 SYDVKM. V trimming: 3 bases; J trimming: 1 base; junction bases outside the gene matches: 14. CDR3: CASSFIFGTSGRLGSYEQYF. CDR3 nucleotides: TGTGCCAGCAGTTTCATCTTCGGGACTAGCGGGAGATTGGGGTCCTACGAGCAGTACTTC.

V gene TRBV29-1 combines with J gene TRBJ2-7; TRBD1 matches 9 bases. CDR3 length: 16 residues. V was clipped by 1 base and J by 0 bases; unmatched bases: 7. Germline V gives CDR1 SQVTM, CDR2 ANQGSEA. CDR3 sequence reads: CSVEALGTGPSYEQYF. The CDR3 bases are TGCAGCGTTGAAGCCTTAGGGACAGGGCCCTCCTACGAGCAGTACTTC.

The sample holds a few counts of this clone. V usage is TRBV18 and J usage is TRBJ2-1; D remains unclear. The length of the CDR3 is 15 residues. CDR1 is KGHSH, CDR2 LQKENI, per germline. V was pared by 6 bases and J by 1 base, with 13 bases between. The CDR3 is CASSRSKGSYNEQFF. The CDR3 DNA reads as TGTGCCAGCTCGCGGAGCAAAGGTTCCTACAATGAGCAGTTCTTC. Full variable domain (rest looked up from reference TRBV18 and TRBJ2-1): NAGVMQNPRHLVRRRGQEARLRCSPMKGHSHVYWYRQLPEEGLKFMVYLQKENIIDESGMPKERFSAEFPKEGPSILRIQQVVRGDSAAYFCASSRSKGSYNEQFFGPGTRLTVL.

This clone was seen only once. This chain uses TRBV28 with TRBJ1-6; D perhaps matches TRBD1 (6 bases). V was shortened by 6 bases and J by 10 bases, with 10 bases between the two germline ends. The CDR3 runs to 12 residues. Germline loops: CDR1 MDHEN, CDR2 SYDVKM. The CDR3 coding sequence is TGTGCCAGCAGCACACAGGGCTCACCCCTCCACTTT. Its translation: CASSTQGSPLHF.

The J gene is TRBJ2-1, the V gene TRBV11-3; D may be TRBD2 (5 bases). Germline loops: CDR1 SGHNT, CDR2 YENEEA. The length of the CDR3 is 18 residues. The V and J ends lost 2 bases and 0 bases respectively, with 17 bases between them. The CDR3 region is CASSLKAAGLSSYNEQFF. The CDR3 bases are TGTGCCAGCAGCTTAAAGGCGGCGGGCCTAAGCTCCTACAATGAGCAGTTCTTC.

The chain employs TRBV10-3 and TRBJ2-1; a possible D gene is TRBD1 (5 bases). Germline-derived CDR1 and CDR2 are ENHRY and SYGVKD. Trimming stripped 2 bases from V and 14 bases from J, with 13 bases between. The CDR3 loop spans 12 amino acids. CDR3 bases: TGTGCCATCAGTGAGAATGGCCAAGGGGAGTTCTTC. Translating it yields CAISENGQGEFF.

The V call is TRBV14, the J call TRBJ1-4, with 7 positions matching TRBD1. V was pared by 4 bases and J by 8 bases, with 13 bases of the junction left unmatched. Germline CDR1 and CDR2: SGHDN and FVKESK. CDR3 size: 16 residues. The CDR3 reads CASSPLVVRGKEKLFF. The CDR3 DNA follows: TGTGCCAGCAGCCCCCTTGTAGTCAGGGGGAAGGAAAAACTGTTTTTT. Together with reference TRBV14 and TRBJ1-4, the CDR3 gives the full variable domain: EAGVTQFPSHSVIEKGQTVTLRCDPISGHDNLYWYRRVMGKEIKFLLHFVKESKQDESGMPNNRFLAERTGGTYSTLKVQPAELEDSGVYFCASSPLVVRGKEKLFFGSGTQLSVL.

The chain joins TRBV28 to TRBJ2-3, with 10 bases lining up with TRBD2. Germline loops: CDR1 MDHEN, CDR2 SYDVKM. With 3 bases clipped from V and 5 bases from J, the junction kept 8 bases outside the gene matches. The CDR3 sequence is 16 residues long. The CDR3 is CASSFIGLAELDTQYF. The CDR3 coding sequence is TGTGCCAGCAGTTTTATCGGACTAGCGGAATTAGATACGCAGTATTTT.

This chain uses TRBV28 with TRBJ1-2, with 7 bases aligning to TRBD1. The CDR3 extends over 14 amino acids. J gave up 8 bases and V 2 bases, and 8 bases lay outside the gene matches. Germline V CDR1 and CDR2: MDHEN, SYDVKM. The CDR3 loop reads CASSLNDRAGGYTF. CDR3 DNA: TGTGCCAGCAGTTTAAACGACAGGGCTGGAGGCTACACCTTC.

With respect to this clone: The missing conserved phenylalanine or tryptophan at the end of this CDR3 makes a read error likely. V usage is TRBV30 and J usage is TRBJ2-3; 9 nucleotides line up with TRBD1. V was pared by 3 bases and J by 6 bases, with 10 bases of the junction left unmatched. Germline V gene lookup returns CDR1 GTSNPN and CDR2 SVGIG (reference sequence). This CDR3 region has 15 residues. The CDR3 DNA sequence: TGTGCCTGGAGGCCGGGACAGGGACGAACCGATACGCAGTATTTG. As protein: CAWRPGQGRTDTQYL.

The chain recombines TRBV28 with TRBJ2-7; the D gene is possibly TRBD2 (5 bases). Looked up from germline, CDR1 is MDHEN and CDR2 is SYDVKM. The CDR3 loop spans 15 amino acids. V shed 4 bases and J shed 0 bases, with 13 bases lying between them. The CDR3 DNA reads TGTGCCAGCAGTTCCAGCGGACCACGCTCCTACGAGCAGTACTTC. This translates into CASSSSGPRSYEQYF. Variable domain in full (rest from reference TRBV28 and TRBJ2-7): DVKVTQSSRYLVKRTGEKVFLECVQDMDHENMFWYRQDPGLGLRLIYFSYDVKMKEKGDIPEGYSVSREKKERFSLILESASTNQTSMYLCASSSSGPRSYEQYFGPGTRLTVT.

V usage is TRBV10-3 and J usage is TRBJ1-5; D remains unclear. The CDR3 spans 15 residues. V was pared by 0 bases and J by 3 bases, with 9 bases between. Per the germline V gene, CDR1 is ENHRY and CDR2 is SYGVKD. CDR3 residues: CAISESSGNNQPQHF. CDR3 nucleotides: TGTGCCATCAGTGAGTCGTCCGGGAACAATCAGCCCCAGCATTTT.

The rearrangement joins TRBV29-1 to TRBJ2-4; TRBD1 agrees at 11 bases. Trimming took 6 bases from V and 5 from J; bases not matched to a gene: 3. The CDR3 spans 13 residues. Germline-derived CDR1 and CDR2 are SQVTM and ANQGSEA. CDR3: CSVRGQGENIQYF. The CDR3 coding sequence is TGCAGCGTGAGGGGACAGGGGGAAAACATTCAGTACTTC.

Worth noting for this clone: Other DNA sequences of this sample code for an identical CDR3. The genes are TRBV27 and TRBJ2-7; D is unresolved. Trimming removed 5 bases from V and 3 bases from J, with 11 bases in between. The V gene's germline CDR1 is MNHEY and CDR2 SMNVEV (reference sequence). The CDR3 totals 13 residues. The CDR3 loop is CASSPNPLYEQYF. CDR3 bases: TGTGCCAGCAGTCCTAACCCCCTCTACGAGCAGTACTTC.

The rearrangement joins TRBV28 to TRBJ2-3, with 9 nucleotides matching TRBD1. The V segment lost 8 bases and the J segment 3 bases; nucleotides outside the gene matches: 3. Germline V gives CDR1 MDHEN, CDR2 SYDVKM. The CDR3 consists of 13 residues. CDR3 nucleotide sequence: TGTGCCAGCCGGGACAGGGCTACAGATACGCAGTATTTT. Translated, it gives CASRDRATDTQYF.

This chain links TRBV28 with TRBJ2-1; TRBD1 agrees at 9 bases. Germline-derived CDR1 and CDR2 are MDHEN and SYDVKM. CDR3 length: 16 residues. With V trimmed by 5 bases and J by 5 bases, 10 bases remained unmatched. The CDR3 sequence is CASSPMGQGFHNEQFF. As DNA, the CDR3 is TGTGCCAGCAGTCCTATGGGACAGGGATTCCACAATGAGCAGTTCTTC.

The chain links TRBV4-2 to TRBJ2-7; TRBD2 is a possible D gene (6 bases). Trimming took 4 bases from V and 3 from J, leaving 13 bases between them. Germline V gene sequence: CDR1 LGHNA, CDR2 YNFKEQ. The CDR3 is 14 residues long. CDR3 bases: TGTGCCAGCAGCCCCACCGGGGGACGCTACGAGCAGTACTTC. Translating gives CASSPTGGRYEQYF.